This passage covers 26 T cell receptor beta chains from one sample sequenced in a study of CD8+ T cells in alopecia areata. Sequencing relied on a cDNA template that was reverse transcribed from extracted RNA. The assay was immunoSEQ multiplex PCR, and TCRdb's table has in-frame clones only and misses some. The table shows roughly 150,000 clones, with around 55% occurring only once. Sequencing used CD4+ T cells sorted from blood. The receptors were gathered from a human donor in good health.

The chain is built from TRBV29-1 and TRBJ2-5; D perhaps matches TRBD1 (6 bases). V shed 7 bases and J shed 2 bases, with 14 bases lying between them. The germline gives CDR1 SQVTM, CDR2 ANQGSEA. The CDR3 loop spans 13 amino acids. The CDR3 nucleotides are TGCAGCGAGGACCGGGACAAACAAGAGACCCAGTACTTC. Translation gives CSEDRDKQETQYF.

The J gene is TRBJ1-2, the V gene TRBV23-1; 7 nucleotides match TRBD1. Being an ORF, TRBV23-1 has a function that is uncertain. After removal of 7 bases from V and 5 bases from J, the junction contained 10 bases not matched to a gene. CDR3 length equals 14 residues. CDR3 bases: TGCGCCAGCAAGACCTGGACAGGATGGTATGGCTACACCTTC. The encoded protein is CASKTWTGWYGYTF.

The chain joins TRBV14 to TRBJ1-2; the D gene is possibly TRBD1 (6 bases). The CDR3 loop spans 14 amino acids. The germline V and J ends were trimmed by 1 base and 7 bases, with 13 bases remaining between them. The V gene's germline CDR1 is SGHDN and CDR2 FVKESK. In nucleotides, the CDR3 is TGTGCCAGCAGCCAAGTTCGGGACACTATTGGCTACACCTTC. Translation gives CASSQVRDTIGYTF.

The chain employs TRBV2 and TRBJ2-1, with a possible D match to TRBD2 (5 bases). This CDR3 comprises 9 residues. Trimming removed 6 bases at V and 15 bases at J, with 9 bases between. CDR1 is SNHLY, CDR2 FYNNEI, per germline. The CDR3 loop is CASREGPFF. The DNA for the CDR3 is TGTGCCAGCAGAGAGGGCCCGTTCTTC.

The chain links TRBV29-1 to TRBJ2-7, with 7 bases identical to TRBD1. The V segment lost 6 bases and the J segment 7 bases; nucleotides outside the gene matches: 12. The CDR3 sequence is 13 residues long. From germline, CDR1 is SQVTM and CDR2 ANQGSEA. This chain's CDR3 is CSVESGTVSEQYF. The DNA for the CDR3 is TGCAGCGTAGAGTCGGGGACAGTTTCTGAGCAGTACTTC.

The rearrangement joins TRBV19 to TRBJ1-5; a possible D gene is TRBD1 (5 bases). Looked up from germline, CDR1 is LNHDA and CDR2 is SQIVND (reference sequence). Between the trimmed V and J ends, which lost 7 bases and 4 bases, there was a span of 8 bases. The CDR3 length is 12 residues. The CDR3 sequence is CASNRSNQPQHF. For the CDR3, the DNA is TGTGCCAGTAACAGGTCGAATCAGCCCCAGCATTTT. Based on the CDR3 plus reference TRBV19 and TRBJ1-5, the full variable domain is DGGITQSPKYLFRKEGQNVTLSCEQNLNHDAMYWYRQDPGQGLRLIYYSQIVNDFQKGDIAEGYSVSREKKESFPLTVTSAQKNPTAFYLCASNRSNQPQHFGDGTRLSIL.

This clone was detected a few times. V gene TRBV11-1 combines with J gene TRBJ2-1; 12 bases match TRBD2. Germline V gene sequence: CDR1 SGHAT, CDR2 FQDESV (reference sequence). The ends lost 2 bases at V and 0 bases at J; junction bases unmatched: 8. The CDR3 spans 19 residues. DNA for the CDR3: TGTGCCAGCAGCTTAACTAGCGGGAGGAAAAGAAGCTCCTACAATGAGCAGTTCTTC. This gives the protein CASSLTSGRKRSSYNEQFF.

The chain links TRBV29-1 to TRBJ2-7; 7 bases fit TRBD1. The CDR3 consists of 12 residues. With V trimmed by 5 bases and J by 2 bases, 3 bases remained unmatched. Germline CDR1 and CDR2: SQVTM and ANQGSEA. The CDR3 DNA reads TGCAGCGTTTTCGACAGGGCCTACGAGCAGTACTTC. This translates into CSVFDRAYEQYF.

CDR3 nucleotides: TGTGCCAGCAGCGCAAGGTCTGAAGGTGAGCAGTTCTTC. Amino acids: CASSARSEGEQFF. The chain joins TRBV6-4 to TRBJ2-1; D not resolved. CDR3 length: 13 amino acids. With 6 bases removed from V and 9 bases from J, the gap between germline ends came to 15 bases. Germline V CDR1 and CDR2: MRHNA, SNTAGT.

This clone has just one count. J is TRBJ2-7 and V is TRBV4-1; D is undetermined. The CDR3 sequence is 16 residues long. Germline-derived CDR1 and CDR2 are MGHRA and YSYEKL. The V end was cut by 2 bases, the J end by 1 base, with 15 bases between. CDR3 residues: CASSQLLVPASYEQYF. In DNA, the CDR3 is TGCGCCAGCAGCCAACTACTCGTGCCGGCATCCTACGAGCAGTACTTC.

This clone has just a few counts. V and J are TRBV29-1 and TRBJ2-5; no firm D call. The length of the CDR3 is 12 residues. CDR1 is SQVTM, CDR2 ANQGSEA, per germline. V lost 4 bases and J 2 bases, leaving 8 bases between the germline ends. The CDR3 loop is CSVGPGQETQYF. The CDR3 DNA reads as TGCAGCGTTGGTCCAGGTCAAGAGACCCAGTACTTC. The full variable domain, with the rest looked up from reference TRBV29-1 and TRBJ2-5, is SAVISQKPSRDICQRGTSLTIQCQVDSQVTMMFWYRQQPGQSLTLIATANQGSEATYESGFVIDKFPISRPNLTFSTLTVSNMSPEDSSIYLCSVGPGQETQYFGPGTRLLVL.

In DNA form, the CDR3 reads TGTGCCAGCAGCTTGGGACTAGCGGGATTAACCCCCTCCTACAATGAGCAGTTCTTC. It encodes CASSLGLAGLTPSYNEQFF. The chain is built from TRBV27 and TRBJ2-1; 13 nucleotides agree with TRBD2. CDR3 length: 19 amino acids. In germline, CDR1 is MNHEY, CDR2 SMNVEV (reference sequence). The V gene end was trimmed by 6 bases and the J gene end by 0 bases; junction bases not matched to a gene: 11.

The chain uses TRBV14 and TRBJ2-5, with TRBD2 matching 13 bases. Trimming removed 4 bases from V and 4 bases from J; junction bases left unmatched: 6. Germline CDR1 is SGHDN and CDR2 is FVKESK. The CDR3 is made up of 16 amino acids. The CDR3 DNA reads as TGTGCCAGCAGCCTGTGGACTAGCGGGAGCAGAGAGACCCAGTACTTC. Amino acids: CASSLWTSGSRETQYF.

The genes are TRBV27 and TRBJ1-1; D remains unclear. This CDR3 has 14 amino acids. The germline gives CDR1 MNHEY, CDR2 SMNVEV (reference sequence). Trimming cost V 1 base and J 2 bases, with 8 bases left between them. The CDR3 DNA is TGTGCCAGCAGTTTATTGGGCAGTAACACTGAAGCTTTCTTT. Translated, it gives CASSLLGSNTEAFF.

There are a few counts of this clone. This chain joins TRBV28 and TRBJ2-3, with D tentatively TRBD2 (5 bases). CDR1 and CDR2 from the germline V gene are MDHEN and SYDVKM. This CDR3 has 15 amino acids. Trimming removed 7 bases at V and 3 bases at J, with 17 bases between. The CDR3 sequence: CASKVSSRGTDTQYF. CDR3 sequence (DNA): TGTGCCAGCAAGGTCTCTTCTCGCGGGACAGATACGCAGTATTTT.

The chain uses TRBV2 and TRBJ2-7; a possible D gene is TRBD2 (5 bases). Germline CDR1 and CDR2: SNHLY and FYNNEI. Trimming took off 0 bases at V and 2 bases at J, with 11 bases between the two ends. The CDR3 sequence is 15 residues long. The CDR3 sequence: CASSEASGRTYEQYF. The DNA of the CDR3 is TGTGCCAGCAGTGAAGCCAGCGGCCGCACCTACGAGCAGTACTTC.

The V call is TRBV5-6, the J call TRBJ2-1, with 9 bases matching TRBD2. The trim removed 0 bases at V and 5 bases at J, leaving 12 bases unmatched. Looked up from germline, CDR1 is SGHDT and CDR2 is YYEEEE. The CDR3 sequence is 18 residues long. CDR3 region: CASSLAGRDPSGDNEQFF. Here the CDR3 DNA reads TGTGCCAGCAGCTTGGCGGGCAGGGATCCTAGCGGGGACAATGAGCAGTTCTTC.

V and J are TRBV25-1 and TRBJ1-4; weak D call: TRBD1 (5 bases). Germline CDR1 is MGHDK and CDR2 is SYGVNS. The CDR3 has 13 amino acids. Trimming removed 8 bases at V and 8 bases at J, with 15 bases between. The CDR3 DNA reads as TGTGCCAGCTGGAGTGCAAAGGGGGAAAAACTGTTTTTT. This gives the protein CASWSAKGEKLFF. Drawing the rest from reference TRBV25-1 and TRBJ1-4, the complete variable domain is EADIYQTPRYLVIGTGKKITLECSQTMGHDKMYWYQQDPGMELHLIHYSYGVNSTEKGDLSSESTVSRIRTEHFPLTLESARPSHTSQYLCASWSAKGEKLFFGSGTQLSVL.

The chain combines TRBV10-3 with TRBJ1-1; D gene ambiguous. V dropped 2 bases and J dropped 1 base, with 11 bases sitting between them. This CDR3 is built from 15 residues. The germline CDR1 and CDR2 sequences are ENHRY and SYGVKD. DNA for the CDR3: TGTGCCATCAGTGAGAGAGATGGACGGAACACTGAAGCTTTCTTT. It yields the protein CAISERDGRNTEAFF.

The chain couples TRBV7-3 to TRBJ1-1; D remains unclear. Germline assignment: CDR1 SGHTA and CDR2 FQGTGA. There are 15 residues in the CDR3. The ends were cut back, 0 bases at V and 2 bases at J, with 10 bases in the middle. The CDR3 nucleotides are TGTGCCAGCAGCTTAACTTGGCAACAAAACACTGAAGCTTTCTTT. Encoded protein: CASSLTWQQNTEAFF.

This clone was recorded a few times. The chain couples TRBV7-2 to TRBJ2-4; 8 bases are a match to TRBD1. Germline trimming cut 1 base from V and 5 bases from J; bases unmatched to any gene: 7. The CDR3 loop spans 16 amino acids. Germline V gene sequence: CDR1 SGHTA, CDR2 FQGNSA. CDR3 in amino acids: CASSLDRTGKQNIQYF. DNA of the CDR3: TGTGCCAGCAGCTTAGACCGGACAGGGAAGCAAAACATTCAGTACTTC.

This clone has just one count. V gene TRBV27 combines with J gene TRBJ2-7, with D uncertain. CDR1 and CDR2 (germline): MNHEY, SMNVEV (reference sequence). This CDR3 is 14 amino acids long. V dropped 3 bases and J dropped 3 bases, with 12 bases sitting between them. CDR3 DNA: TGTGCCAGCAGTTTTCGAGGCTCCTTCTACGAGCAGTACTTC. It translates to CASSFRGSFYEQYF.

The rearrangement links TRBV11-2 to TRBJ1-1, with a weak D call TRBD1 (5 bases). The ends were cut back, 3 bases at V and 3 bases at J, with 14 bases in the middle. Germline V lookup: CDR1 SGHAT, CDR2 FQNNGV. The CDR3 totals 15 residues. For the CDR3, the DNA is TGTGCCAGCAGCTTGACACAGGTGGGATACACTGAAGCTTTCTTT. Its protein is CASSLTQVGYTEAFF.

This clone showed up just a few times. This CDR3 reads CASSQENEQFF. The CDR3 bases are TGTGCCAGCAGTCAGGAGAATGAGCAGTTCTTC. This chain links TRBV2 with TRBJ2-1, with D unresolved. The germline V gene has CDR1 SNHLY and CDR2 FYNNEI. This CDR3 is built from 11 residues. V dropped 5 bases and J dropped 7 bases, with 6 bases sitting between them.

The chain joins TRBV4-2 to TRBJ2-3; TRBD1 might be the D (5 bases). CDR1 is LGHNA and CDR2 is YNFKEQ in the germline V gene. Trimming shortened V by 0 bases and J by 3 bases, and 13 bases separated the two germline ends. This CDR3 spans 16 amino acids. The CDR3 reads CASSQDDGAITDTQYF. In nucleotides, the CDR3 is TGTGCCAGCAGCCAAGACGATGGGGCTATAACAGATACGCAGTATTTT.

The table lists this clone with a count of one. The CDR3 loop reads CAWSVLGQPQHF. CDR3 bases: TGTGCCTGGAGTGTGTTGGGTCAGCCCCAGCATTTT. J is TRBJ1-5 and V is TRBV30; D not certain. V lost 0 bases to trimming and J lost 6 bases, with 6 bases between them. This CDR3 region has 12 residues. Germline V CDR1 and CDR2: GTSNPN, SVGIG (reference sequence).